Each of the 17 T cell receptor beta chains below was sequenced from the same sample in a study of T cell responses to AZD1222 COVID-19 vaccine. Profiled with immunoSEQ multiplex PCR; TCRdb holds only in-frame clones, not every one. The table includes roughly 100,000 clones, about four fifths detected once. Sample: peripheral blood, taken on day 0 of AZD1222 vaccination. The receptors were sampled from an adult in good health.

This chain links TRBV6-1 with TRBJ1-2; no firm D call. Germline V gene lookup returns CDR1 MNHNS and CDR2 SASEGT. This CDR3 contains 14 residues. V gave up 2 bases and J gave up 2 bases, with 9 bases separating them. CDR3 bases: TGTGCCAGCAGTGAAAGCGGCGCAAACTATGGCTACACCTTC. This encodes CASSESGANYGYTF.

This chain joins TRBV10-3 and TRBJ1-3; tentatively, D is TRBD1 (5 bases). There are 13 residues in the CDR3. The germline CDR1 and CDR2 sequences are ENHRY and SYGVKD. Trimming stripped 2 bases from V and 9 bases from J, with 11 bases between. Written as DNA, the CDR3 is TGTGCCATCAGTGAGGGTCAGGGCGGCACCATATATTTT. Translated: CAISEGQGGTIYF.

The rearrangement uses TRBV3-1 (or the pseudogene TRBV3-2) and TRBJ1-1, with no clear D. V was trimmed by 1 base and J by 4 bases, leaving 1 base between them. Germline values: CDR1 LGHDT, CDR2 YNNKEL (reference sequence). The CDR3 consists of 11 residues. CDR3 loop: CASSQATEAFF. Written as DNA, the CDR3 is TGTGCCAGCAGCCAAGCCACTGAAGCTTTCTTT.

This clone was seen more than once but under ten times. V and J are TRBV27 and TRBJ1-4, with TRBD1 matching 8 bases. CDR3 length: 14 residues. V gave up 4 bases and J gave up 8 bases; unmatched junction bases: 6. Germline loops: CDR1 MNHEY, CDR2 SMNVEV (reference sequence). The DNA for the CDR3 is TGTGCCAGCAGTTACCAGGGGGCCGGCGAAAAACTGTTTTTT. It specifies CASSYQGAGEKLFF.

This clone was observed a few times. This chain connects TRBV25-1 to TRBJ1-1; weak D call: TRBD1 (5 bases). Germline V lookup: CDR1 MGHDK, CDR2 SYGVNS. The length of the CDR3 is 13 residues. Trimming removed 5 bases at V and 3 bases at J, with 10 bases between. CDR3 residues: CASSTTGDTEAFF. CDR3 nucleotide sequence: TGTGCCAGCAGTACGACGGGGGACACTGAAGCTTTCTTT.

This clone was seen a handful of times. The V call is TRBV27, the J call TRBJ1-5, with 9 positions matching TRBD1. The ends lost 6 bases at V and 3 bases at J; junction bases unmatched: 12. The CDR3 totals 17 residues. CDR1 and CDR2 (germline): MNHEY, SMNVEV (reference sequence). In DNA, the CDR3 is TGTGCCAGCAGCCCCGTGGGACAGGGTGGCATCAATCAGCCCCAGCATTTT. This codes for CASSPVGQGGINQPQHF.

The chain employs TRBV29-1 and TRBJ1-4; D possibly corresponds to TRBD1 (5 bases). Germline V lookup: CDR1 SQVTM, CDR2 ANQGSEA. This CDR3 is 12 amino acids long. Trimming took off 3 bases at V and 11 bases at J, with 13 bases between the two ends. CDR3 sequence (DNA): TGCAGCGTTGAGGCAGGCTGGGGGAAACTGTTTTTT. Protein: CSVEAGWGKLFF.

The CDR3 sequence is CASSSTDTGGQYF. Written as DNA, the CDR3 is TGTGCCAGCAGCTCTACTGACACCGGAGGGCAGTATTTT. This rearrangement joins TRBV11-3 to TRBJ2-3, with D possibly being TRBD2 (5 bases). The germline V gene encodes CDR1 SGHNT and CDR2 YENEEA. The CDR3 extends over 13 amino acids. V was clipped by 4 bases and J by 11 bases, with 16 bases between them.

This clone was counted a single time. This rearrangement joins TRBV24-1 to TRBJ2-7, with D maybe TRBD2 (6 bases). The CDR3 contains 14 residues. CDR1 is KGHDR, CDR2 SFDVKD, per germline. V was pared by 6 bases and J by 1 base, with 12 bases between. The CDR3 reads CATSTGDVSYEQYF. DNA of the CDR3: TGTGCCACCAGTACGGGAGACGTATCCTACGAGCAGTACTTC.

The chain employs TRBV19 and TRBJ1-5; D might be TRBD1 (6 bases). The germline V and J ends were trimmed by 4 bases and 2 bases, with 9 bases remaining between them. The length of the CDR3 is 14 residues. The V gene's germline CDR1 is LNHDA and CDR2 SQIVND (reference sequence). This chain's CDR3 is CASSTRTGNQPQHF. The CDR3 DNA reads TGTGCCAGTAGTACTCGGACAGGCAATCAGCCCCAGCATTTT.

The rearrangement joins TRBV28 to TRBJ2-4; TRBD2 agrees at 7 bases. The CDR3 contains 15 residues. The germline V gene has CDR1 MDHEN and CDR2 SYDVKM. The junction had 9 bases not matched to a gene; V was cut back by 5 bases and J by 5 bases. Written as DNA, the CDR3 is TGTGCCAGCAGTCTACAACGGGCGGGGGAAAACATTCAGTACTTC. The encoded protein is CASSLQRAGENIQYF.

The V call is TRBV28, the J call TRBJ2-2; no firm D call. This CDR3 has 13 amino acids. Germline V gives CDR1 MDHEN, CDR2 SYDVKM. Trimming removed 3 bases from V and 1 base from J, with 3 bases in between. The CDR3 DNA reads as TGTGCCAGCAGTTTTGGGAACACCGGGGAGCTGTTTTTT. It codes for CASSFGNTGELFF.

This chain links TRBV7-9 with TRBJ2-2, with D hard to call. The CDR3 has 15 amino acids. Germline V gene lookup returns CDR1 SEHNR and CDR2 FQNEAQ (reference sequence). The V end lost 5 bases, the J end lost 2 bases, and 12 bases lay between the germline ends. The CDR3 DNA reads as TGTGCCAGCAGCCTTTCCCAAGTAAACACCGGGGAGCTGTTTTTT. Amino acid sequence: CASSLSQVNTGELFF.

The rearrangement joins TRBV3-1 (or the pseudogene TRBV3-2) to TRBJ2-1; 8 bases map to TRBD1. J lost 7 bases, V lost 1 base, and 6 bases had no gene match. The CDR3 has 15 amino acids. CDR1 is LGHDT, CDR2 YNNKEL, per germline (reference sequence). Here the CDR3 reads CASSQGTGPRNEQFF. The CDR3 bases are TGTGCCAGCAGCCAAGGGACAGGGCCTAGGAATGAGCAGTTCTTC.

This rearrangement joins TRBV27 to TRBJ2-2; 8 bases match TRBD2. This CDR3 spans 16 amino acids. Germline trimming cut 5 bases from V and 4 bases from J; bases unmatched to any gene: 9. The V gene's germline CDR1 is MNHEY and CDR2 SMNVEV (reference sequence). CDR3 residues: CASSIWSGSGTGELFF. The CDR3, as DNA: TGTGCCAGCAGTATTTGGAGCGGGAGTGGCACCGGGGAGCTGTTTTTT.

Points on this clone: Germline and junction disagree at one end, which may indicate a read error. This chain uses TRBV15 with TRBJ2-1; perhaps TRBD2 as D (7 bases). Germline CDR1 and CDR2: LNHNV and YYDKDF (reference sequence). The CDR3 contains 13 residues. The CDR3 nucleotides are TGTGCCACCAGCGGAGACATAGGGGGGGGGCAGTTCTTC. It encodes CATSGDIGGGQFF.

The V and J genes are TRBV7-2 and TRBJ2-1; either TRBD1 or TRBD2 may fit D (5 bases each). Germline V gene lookup returns CDR1 SGHTA and CDR2 FQGNSA. The CDR3 runs to 16 residues. The ends were cut back, 4 bases at V and 6 bases at J, with 19 bases in the middle. The CDR3 reads CASSSDTVHGGNEQFF. Written as DNA, the CDR3 is TGTGCCAGCAGCTCAGACACGGTCCATGGGGGCAATGAGCAGTTCTTC. The full variable domain, in which reference TRBV7-2 and TRBJ2-1 provide the parts outside the CDR3, is GAGVSQSPSNKVTEKGKDVELRCDPISGHTALYWYRQSLGQGLEFLIYFQGNSAPDKSGLPSDRFSAERTGGSVSTLTIQRTQQEDSAVYLCASSSDTVHGGNEQFFGPGTRLTVL.